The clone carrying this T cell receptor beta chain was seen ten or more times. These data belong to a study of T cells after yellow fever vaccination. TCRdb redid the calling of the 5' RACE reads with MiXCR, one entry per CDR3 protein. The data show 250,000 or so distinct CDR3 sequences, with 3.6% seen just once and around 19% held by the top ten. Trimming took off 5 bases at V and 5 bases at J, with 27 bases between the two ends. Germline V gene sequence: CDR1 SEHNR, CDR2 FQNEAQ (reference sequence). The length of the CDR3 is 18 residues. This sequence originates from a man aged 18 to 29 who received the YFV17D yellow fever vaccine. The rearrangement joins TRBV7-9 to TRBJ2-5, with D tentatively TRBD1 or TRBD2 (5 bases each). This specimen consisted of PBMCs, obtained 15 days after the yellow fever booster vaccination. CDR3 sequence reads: CASSHRRMGTGHGETQYF. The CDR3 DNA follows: TGTGCCAGCAGCCATCGTAGGATGGGGACCGGTCACGGGGAGACCCAGTACTTC. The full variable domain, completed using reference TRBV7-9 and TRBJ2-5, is DTGVSQNPRHKITKRGQNVTFRCDPISEHNRLYWYRQTLGQGPEFLTYFQNEAQLEKSRLLSDRFSAERPKGSFSTLEIQRTEQGDSAMYLCASSHRRMGTGHGETQYFGPGTRLLVL.